Below, one T cell receptor (beta chain) is given with its context. TCRdb reprocessed the 5' RACE reads with MiXCR, giving one entry per CDR3 protein. This sample has hundreds of thousands of distinct CDR3 sequences, with 15% to 20% found just once. The sample is drawn from a study of T-cell memory formation after mild COVID-19. CDR3 length: 14 amino acids. The germline V gene encodes CDR1 SGHVS and CDR2 FNYEAQ. The V end was cut by 1 base, the J end by 4 bases, with 10 bases between. Sequencing was done on a sample of PBMCs or a T cell subset sorted from them (not recorded which). This receptor was taken from an adult woman who had mild COVID-19 (a few samples of this study predate the infection). Cell type and time point are not known. J is TRBJ1-1 and V is TRBV7-6; possibly TRBD1 for D (5 bases). CDR3 region: CASSLGSGVTEAFF. CDR3 coding DNA: TGTGCCAGCAGCTTAGGGTCGGGGGTCACTGAAGCTTTCTTT. Full variable domain (remainder filled in from reference TRBV7-6 and TRBJ1-1): GAGVSQSPRYKVTKRGQDVALRCDPISGHVSLYWYRQALGQGPEFLTYFNYEAQQDKSGLPNDRFSAERPEGSISTLTIQRTEQRDSAMYRCASSLGSGVTEAFFGQGTRLTVV.